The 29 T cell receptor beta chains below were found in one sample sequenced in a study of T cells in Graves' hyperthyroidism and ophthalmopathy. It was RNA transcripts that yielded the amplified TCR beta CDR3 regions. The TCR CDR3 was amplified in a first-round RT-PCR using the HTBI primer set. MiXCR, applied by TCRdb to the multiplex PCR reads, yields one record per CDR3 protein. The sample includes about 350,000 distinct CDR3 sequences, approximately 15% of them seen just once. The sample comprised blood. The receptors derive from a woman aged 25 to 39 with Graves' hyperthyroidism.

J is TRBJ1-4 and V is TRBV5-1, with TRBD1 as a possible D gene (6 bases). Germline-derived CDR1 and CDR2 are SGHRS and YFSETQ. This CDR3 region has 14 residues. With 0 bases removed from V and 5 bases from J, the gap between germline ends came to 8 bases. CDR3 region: CASSLAGANEKLFF. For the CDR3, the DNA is TGCGCCAGCAGCTTGGCGGGGGCGAATGAAAAACTGTTTTTT.

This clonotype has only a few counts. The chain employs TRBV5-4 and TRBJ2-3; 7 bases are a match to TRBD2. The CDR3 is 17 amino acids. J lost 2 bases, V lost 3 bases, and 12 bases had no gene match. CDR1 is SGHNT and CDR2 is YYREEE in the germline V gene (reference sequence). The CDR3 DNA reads TGTGCCAGCAGCTGGGAGGGACTCACCAAAAACACAGATACGCAGTATTTT. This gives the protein CASSWEGLTKNTDTQYF. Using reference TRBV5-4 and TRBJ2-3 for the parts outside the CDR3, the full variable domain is ETGVTQSPTHLIKTRGQQVTLRCSSQSGHNTVSWYQQALGQGPQFIFQYYREEENGRGNFPPRFSGLQFPNYSSELNVNALELDDSALYLCASSWEGLTKNTDTQYFGPGTRLTVL.

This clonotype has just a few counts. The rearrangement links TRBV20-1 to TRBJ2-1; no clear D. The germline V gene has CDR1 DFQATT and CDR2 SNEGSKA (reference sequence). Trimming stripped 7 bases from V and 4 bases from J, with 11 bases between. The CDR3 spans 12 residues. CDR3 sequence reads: CSVVPRYNEQFF. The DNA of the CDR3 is TGCAGTGTTGTCCCGCGGTACAATGAGCAGTTCTTC.

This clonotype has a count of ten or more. The CDR3 DNA is TGTGCCAGCAGCTTACCCAACTCCTACGAGCAGTACTTC. Protein sequence: CASSLPNSYEQYF. The chain uses TRBV7-9 and TRBJ2-7; D not certain. Germline V gene sequence: CDR1 SEHNR, CDR2 FQNEAQ (reference sequence). This CDR3 is 13 amino acids long. Trimming pared 2 bases from V and 0 bases from J, leaving 5 bases between.

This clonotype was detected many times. CDR3: CASSLEGVGRKLFF. The CDR3 DNA reads TGCGCCAGCAGCTTGGAAGGGGTGGGGCGAAAACTGTTTTTT. This chain joins TRBV5-1 and TRBJ1-4; possibly TRBD1 for D (5 bases). The CDR3 has 14 residues. V dropped 0 bases and J dropped 10 bases, with 13 bases sitting between them. Germline CDR1 and CDR2: SGHRS and YFSETQ.

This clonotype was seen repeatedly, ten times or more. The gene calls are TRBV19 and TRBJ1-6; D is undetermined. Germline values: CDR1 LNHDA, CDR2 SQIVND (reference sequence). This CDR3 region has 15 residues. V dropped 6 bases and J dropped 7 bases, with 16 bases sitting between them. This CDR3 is CASRPSYFGNSPLHF. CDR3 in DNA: TGTGCCAGTAGACCTTCGTATTTTGGGAATTCACCCCTCCACTTT.

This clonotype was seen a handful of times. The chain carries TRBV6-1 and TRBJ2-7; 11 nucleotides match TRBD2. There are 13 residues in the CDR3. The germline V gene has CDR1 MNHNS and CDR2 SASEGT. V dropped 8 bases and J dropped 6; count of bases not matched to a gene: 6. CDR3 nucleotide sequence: TGTGCCAGCGTCGTCCTAGCGGGGGGCGAGCAGTACTTC. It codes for CASVVLAGGEQYF.

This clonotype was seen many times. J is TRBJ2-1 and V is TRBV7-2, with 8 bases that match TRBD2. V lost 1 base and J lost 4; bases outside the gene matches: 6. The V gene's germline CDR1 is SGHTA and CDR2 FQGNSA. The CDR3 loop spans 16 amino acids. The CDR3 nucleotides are TGTGCCAGCAGCTTAGTTTCTAGCGGGTGGTACAATGAGCAGTTCTTC. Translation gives CASSLVSSGWYNEQFF.

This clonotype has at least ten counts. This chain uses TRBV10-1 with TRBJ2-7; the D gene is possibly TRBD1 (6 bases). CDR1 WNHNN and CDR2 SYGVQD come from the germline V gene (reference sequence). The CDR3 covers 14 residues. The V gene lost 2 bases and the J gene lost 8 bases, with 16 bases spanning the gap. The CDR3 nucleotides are TGCGCCAGCAGTGAGATGGACAGCCAGTACCAGCAGTACTTC. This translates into CASSEMDSQYQQYF.

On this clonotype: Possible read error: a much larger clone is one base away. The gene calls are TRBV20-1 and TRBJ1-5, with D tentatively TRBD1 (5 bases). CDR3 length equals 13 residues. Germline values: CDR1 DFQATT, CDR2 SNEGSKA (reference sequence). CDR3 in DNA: TGCAGTGCTACCCATTTTTCAGGGCAGCCCGAGCATTTT. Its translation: CSATHFSGQPEHF.

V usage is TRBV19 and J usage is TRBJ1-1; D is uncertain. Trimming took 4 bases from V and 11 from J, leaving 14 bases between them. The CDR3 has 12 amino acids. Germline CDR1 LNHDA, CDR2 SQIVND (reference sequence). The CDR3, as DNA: TGTGCCAGTAGTAGTCCACAAGCCCGGGCTTTCTTT. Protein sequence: CASSSPQARAFF.

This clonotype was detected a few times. The CDR3 DNA sequence: TGCAGCGTTCAGGAATTCTATGGCTACACCTTC. The encoded protein is CSVQEFYGYTF. The rearrangement uses TRBV29-1 and TRBJ1-2, with D uncertain. CDR3 size: 11 residues. V lost 5 bases and J lost 4, with 8 bases in between. Germline V gene data show CDR1 as SQVTM and CDR2 as ANQGSEA.

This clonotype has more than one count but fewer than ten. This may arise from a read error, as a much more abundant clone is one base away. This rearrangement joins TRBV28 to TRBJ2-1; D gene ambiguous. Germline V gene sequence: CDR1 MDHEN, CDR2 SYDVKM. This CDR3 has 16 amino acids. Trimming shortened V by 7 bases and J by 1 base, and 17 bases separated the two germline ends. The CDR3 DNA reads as TGTGCCAGCAAGTTGAAGAGTGAGTTTTCCTACAATGAGCAGTTCTTC. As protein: CASKLKSEFSYNEQFF.

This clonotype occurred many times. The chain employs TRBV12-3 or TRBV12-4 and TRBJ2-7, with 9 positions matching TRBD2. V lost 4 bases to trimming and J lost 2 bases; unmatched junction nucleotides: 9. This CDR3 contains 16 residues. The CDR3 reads CASSSQLAGNPYEQYF. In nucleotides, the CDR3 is TGTGCCAGCAGTTCGCAACTAGCGGGTAACCCCTACGAGCAGTACTTC.

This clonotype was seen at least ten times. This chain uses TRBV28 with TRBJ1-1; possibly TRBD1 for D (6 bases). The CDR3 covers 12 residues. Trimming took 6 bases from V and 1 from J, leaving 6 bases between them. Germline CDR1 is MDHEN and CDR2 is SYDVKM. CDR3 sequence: CASRQGNTEAFF. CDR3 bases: TGTGCCAGCAGACAGGGGAACACTGAAGCTTTCTTT.

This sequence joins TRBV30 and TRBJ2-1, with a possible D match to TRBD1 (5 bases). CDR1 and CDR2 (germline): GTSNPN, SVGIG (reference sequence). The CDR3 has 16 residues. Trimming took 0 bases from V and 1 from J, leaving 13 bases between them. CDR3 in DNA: TGTGCCTGGAGTGTAAAGGGGTTAGGGTCCTACAATGAGCAGTTCTTC. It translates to CAWSVKGLGSYNEQFF.

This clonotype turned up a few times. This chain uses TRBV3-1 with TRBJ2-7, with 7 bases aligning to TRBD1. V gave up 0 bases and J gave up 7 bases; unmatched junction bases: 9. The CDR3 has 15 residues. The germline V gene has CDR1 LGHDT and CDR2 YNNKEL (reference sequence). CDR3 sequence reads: CASSQEGEGGREQYF. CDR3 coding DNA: TGTGCCAGCAGCCAAGAGGGTGAAGGGGGCAGGGAGCAGTACTTC.

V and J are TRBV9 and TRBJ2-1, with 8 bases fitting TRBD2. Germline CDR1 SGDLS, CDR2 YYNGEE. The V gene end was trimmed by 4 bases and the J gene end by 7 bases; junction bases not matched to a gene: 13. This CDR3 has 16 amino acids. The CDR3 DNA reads TGTGCCAGCAGCCTGAGTGGGAGCGGGAGTTTTAATGAGCAGTTCTTC. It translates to CASSLSGSGSFNEQFF. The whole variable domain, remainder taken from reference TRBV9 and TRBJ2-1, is DSGVTQTPKHLITATGQRVTLRCSPRSGDLSVYWYQQSLDQGLQFLIQYYNGEERAKGNILERFSAQQFPDLHSELNLSSLELGDSALYFCASSLSGSGSFNEQFFGPGTRLTVL.

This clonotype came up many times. CDR3 nucleotides: TGTGCCAGCAGTTTACCCTCTACAGGGTCCGGGGAGCTGTTTTTT. It yields the protein CASSLPSTGSGELFF. The chain links TRBV12-3 or TRBV12-4 to TRBJ2-2, with a possible D match to TRBD1 (6 bases). The CDR3 runs 15 residues. V was trimmed by 2 bases and J by 6 bases, leaving 13 bases between them.

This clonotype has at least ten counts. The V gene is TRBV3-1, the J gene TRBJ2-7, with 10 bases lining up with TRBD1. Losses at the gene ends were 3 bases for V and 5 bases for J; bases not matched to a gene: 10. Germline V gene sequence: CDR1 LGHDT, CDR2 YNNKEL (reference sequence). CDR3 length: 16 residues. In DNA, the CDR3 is TGTGCCAGCAGCCACTCAAACCGGGACAGGGGTAACGAGCAGTACTTC. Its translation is CASSHSNRDRGNEQYF.

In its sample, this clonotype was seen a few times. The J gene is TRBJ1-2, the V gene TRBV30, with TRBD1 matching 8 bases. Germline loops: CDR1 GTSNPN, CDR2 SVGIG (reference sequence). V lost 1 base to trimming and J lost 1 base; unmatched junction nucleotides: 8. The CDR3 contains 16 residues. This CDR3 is CAWSARGQGGNYGYTF. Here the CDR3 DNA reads TGTGCCTGGAGTGCCAGAGGACAGGGTGGTAACTATGGCTACACCTTC.

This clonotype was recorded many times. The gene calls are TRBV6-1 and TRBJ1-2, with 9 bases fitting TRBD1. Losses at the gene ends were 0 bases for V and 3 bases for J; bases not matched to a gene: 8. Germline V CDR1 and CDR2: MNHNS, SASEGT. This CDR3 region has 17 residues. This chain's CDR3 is CASSEAGGWTGDYGYTF. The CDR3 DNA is TGTGCCAGCAGTGAAGCGGGGGGTTGGACAGGGGACTATGGCTACACCTTC.

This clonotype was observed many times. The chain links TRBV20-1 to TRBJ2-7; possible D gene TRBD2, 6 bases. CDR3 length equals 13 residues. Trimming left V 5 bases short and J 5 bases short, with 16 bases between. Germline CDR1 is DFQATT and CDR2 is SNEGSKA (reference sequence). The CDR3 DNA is TGCAGTGCTCGTACCGGGGGTGGGAACGAGCAGTACTTC. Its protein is CSARTGGGNEQYF.

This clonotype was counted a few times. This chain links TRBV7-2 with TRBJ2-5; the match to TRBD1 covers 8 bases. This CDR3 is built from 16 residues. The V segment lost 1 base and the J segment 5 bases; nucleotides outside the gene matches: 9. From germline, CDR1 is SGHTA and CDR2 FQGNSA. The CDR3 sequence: CASSLVGTGSRETQYF. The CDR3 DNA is TGTGCCAGCAGCTTAGTGGGGACAGGTTCACGGGAGACCCAGTACTTC.

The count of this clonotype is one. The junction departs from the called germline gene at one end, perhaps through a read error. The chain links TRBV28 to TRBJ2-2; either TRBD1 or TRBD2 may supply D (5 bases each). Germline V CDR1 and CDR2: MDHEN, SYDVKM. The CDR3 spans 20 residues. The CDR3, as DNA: TGTGCCAGCAGTTTCCGATTGGGGCAGCGAAATTTAAGGGCGGCCGGGGAGCTGCTTTTT. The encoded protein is CASSFRLGQRNLRAAGELLF.

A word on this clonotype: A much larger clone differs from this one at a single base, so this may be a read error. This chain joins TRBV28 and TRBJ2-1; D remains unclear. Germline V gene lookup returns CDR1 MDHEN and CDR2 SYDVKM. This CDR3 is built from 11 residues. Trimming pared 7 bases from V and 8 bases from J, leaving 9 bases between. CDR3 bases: TGTGCCAGCATTAGCTTAGATGAGCAGTTCTTC. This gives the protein CASISLDEQFF.

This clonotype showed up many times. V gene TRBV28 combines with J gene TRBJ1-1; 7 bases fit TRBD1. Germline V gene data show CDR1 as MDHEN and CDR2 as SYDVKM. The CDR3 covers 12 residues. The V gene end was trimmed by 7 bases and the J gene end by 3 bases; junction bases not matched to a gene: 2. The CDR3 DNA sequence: TGTGCCAGCACAACAGGGGACACTGAAGCTTTCTTT. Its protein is CASTTGDTEAFF. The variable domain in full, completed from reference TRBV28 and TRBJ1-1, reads DVKVTQSSRYLVKRTGEKVFLECVQDMDHENMFWYRQDPGLGLRLIYFSYDVKMKEKGDIPEGYSVSREKKERFSLILESASTNQTSMYLCASTTGDTEAFFGQGTRLTVV.

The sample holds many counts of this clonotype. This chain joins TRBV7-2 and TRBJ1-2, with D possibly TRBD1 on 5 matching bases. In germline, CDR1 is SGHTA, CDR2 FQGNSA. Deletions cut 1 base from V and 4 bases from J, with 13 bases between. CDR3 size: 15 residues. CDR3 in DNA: TGTGCCAGCAGCTTAGGTTTTTGGGACCGCTATGGCTACACCTTC. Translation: CASSLGFWDRYGYTF.

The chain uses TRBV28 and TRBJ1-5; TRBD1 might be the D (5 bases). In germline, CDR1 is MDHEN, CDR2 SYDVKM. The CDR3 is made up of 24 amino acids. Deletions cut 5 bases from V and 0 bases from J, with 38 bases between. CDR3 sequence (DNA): TGTGCCAGCAGTCCACATATCCCTAAACCCAGGGCGGGGAGTGGGCGATATAGCAATCAGCCCCAGCATTTT. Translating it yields CASSPHIPKPRAGSGRYSNQPQHF. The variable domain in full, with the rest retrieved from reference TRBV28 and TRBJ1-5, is DVKVTQSSRYLVKRTGEKVFLECVQDMDHENMFWYRQDPGLGLRLIYFSYDVKMKEKGDIPEGYSVSREKKERFSLILESASTNQTSMYLCASSPHIPKPRAGSGRYSNQPQHFGDGTRLSIL.